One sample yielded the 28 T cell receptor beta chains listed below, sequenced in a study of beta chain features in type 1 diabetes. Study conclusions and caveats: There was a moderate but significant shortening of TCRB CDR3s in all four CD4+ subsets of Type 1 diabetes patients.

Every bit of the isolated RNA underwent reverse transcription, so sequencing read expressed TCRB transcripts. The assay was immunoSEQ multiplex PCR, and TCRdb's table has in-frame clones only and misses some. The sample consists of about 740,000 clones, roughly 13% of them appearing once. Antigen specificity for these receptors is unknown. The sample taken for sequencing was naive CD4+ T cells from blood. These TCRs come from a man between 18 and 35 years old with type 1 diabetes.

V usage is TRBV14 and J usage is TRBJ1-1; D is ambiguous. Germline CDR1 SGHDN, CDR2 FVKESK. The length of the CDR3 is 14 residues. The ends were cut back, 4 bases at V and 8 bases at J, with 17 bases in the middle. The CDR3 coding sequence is TGTGCCAGCAGCCTCGCGGGAGACTTAGAAGAAGCTTTCTTT. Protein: CASSLAGDLEEAFF.

The CDR3 sequence: CTSSQDSSCSYEQYF. In DNA form, the CDR3 reads TGCACCAGCAGCCAAGATTCTAGCTGCTCCTACGAGCAGTACTTC. The V gene is TRBV1, the J gene TRBJ2-7; the listed D gene, TRBD2, was not tested against the DNA. TRBV1 is a recognized pseudogene. CDR3 length: 15 amino acids.

CDR3 protein: CASSLTGFSTDTQYF. The CDR3 coding sequence is TGTGCCAGCAGCTTGACGGGATTTAGCACAGATACGCAGTATTTT. The gene calls are TRBV5-6 and TRBJ2-3, with D perhaps TRBD2 (5 bases). V was shortened by 1 base and J by 0 bases, with 9 bases between the two germline ends. Looked up from germline, CDR1 is SGHDT and CDR2 is YYEEEE. This CDR3 has 15 residues.

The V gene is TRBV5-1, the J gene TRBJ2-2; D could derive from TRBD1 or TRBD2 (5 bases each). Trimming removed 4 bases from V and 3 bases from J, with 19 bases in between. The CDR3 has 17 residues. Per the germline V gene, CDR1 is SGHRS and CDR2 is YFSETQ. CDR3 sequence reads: CASSLGTVRVDTGELFF. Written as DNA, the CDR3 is TGCGCCAGCAGCCTGGGGACCGTGAGGGTCGACACCGGGGAGCTGTTTTTT.

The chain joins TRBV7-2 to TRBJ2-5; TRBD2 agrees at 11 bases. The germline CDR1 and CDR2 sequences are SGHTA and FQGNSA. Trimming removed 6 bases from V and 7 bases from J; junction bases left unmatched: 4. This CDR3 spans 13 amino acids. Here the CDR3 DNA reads TGTGCCAGCAGGCTAGCGGGGGGACCGACCCAGTACTTC. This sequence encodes CASRLAGGPTQYF.

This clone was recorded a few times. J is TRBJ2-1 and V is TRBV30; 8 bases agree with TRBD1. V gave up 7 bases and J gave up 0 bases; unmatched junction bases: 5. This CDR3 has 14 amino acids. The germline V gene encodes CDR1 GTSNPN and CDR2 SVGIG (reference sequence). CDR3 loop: CAYNRGSSYNEQFF. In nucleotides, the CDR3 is TGTGCCTATAACAGGGGGTCCTCCTACAATGAGCAGTTCTTC.

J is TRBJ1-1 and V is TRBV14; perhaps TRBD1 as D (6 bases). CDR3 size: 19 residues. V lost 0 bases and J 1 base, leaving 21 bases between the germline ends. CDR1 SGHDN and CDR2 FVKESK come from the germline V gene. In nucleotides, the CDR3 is TGTGCCAGCAGCCAAGATCGGGGGCGGCAGGGAAGGACGAACACTGAAGCTTTCTTT. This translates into CASSQDRGRQGRTNTEAFF.

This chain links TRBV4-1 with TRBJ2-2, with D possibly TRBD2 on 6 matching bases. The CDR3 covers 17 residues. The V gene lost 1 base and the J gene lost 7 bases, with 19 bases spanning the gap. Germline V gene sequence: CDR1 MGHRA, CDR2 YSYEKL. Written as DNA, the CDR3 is TGCGCCAGCAGCCAAGTAATGCGGGGCAAGGCAGGCGGGGAGCTGTTTTTT. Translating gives CASSQVMRGKAGGELFF.

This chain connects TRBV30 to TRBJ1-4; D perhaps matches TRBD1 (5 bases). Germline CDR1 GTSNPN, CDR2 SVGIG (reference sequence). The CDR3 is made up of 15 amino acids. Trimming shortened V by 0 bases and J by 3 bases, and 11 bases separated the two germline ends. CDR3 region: CAWSVSGTANEKLFF. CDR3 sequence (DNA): TGTGCCTGGAGTGTCTCCGGGACGGCTAATGAAAAACTGTTTTTT. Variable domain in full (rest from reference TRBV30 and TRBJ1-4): SQTIHQWPATLVQPVGSPLSLECTVEGTSNPNLYWYRQAAGRGLQLLFYSVGIGQISSEVPQNLSASRPQDRQFILSSKKLLLSDSGFYLCAWSVSGTANEKLFFGSGTQLSVL.

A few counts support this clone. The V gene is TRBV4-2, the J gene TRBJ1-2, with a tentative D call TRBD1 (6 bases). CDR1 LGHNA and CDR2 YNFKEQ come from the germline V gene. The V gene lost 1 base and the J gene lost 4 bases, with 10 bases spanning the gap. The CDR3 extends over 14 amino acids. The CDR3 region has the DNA TGTGCCAGCAGCCAAGGTCAGGGGCGCTATGGCTACACCTTC. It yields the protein CASSQGQGRYGYTF.

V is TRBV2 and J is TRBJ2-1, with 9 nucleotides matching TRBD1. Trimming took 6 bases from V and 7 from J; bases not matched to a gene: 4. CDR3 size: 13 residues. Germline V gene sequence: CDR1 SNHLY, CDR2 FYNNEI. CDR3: CASRGQGNNEQFF. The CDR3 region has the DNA TGTGCCAGCAGGGGACAGGGAAATAATGAGCAGTTCTTC.

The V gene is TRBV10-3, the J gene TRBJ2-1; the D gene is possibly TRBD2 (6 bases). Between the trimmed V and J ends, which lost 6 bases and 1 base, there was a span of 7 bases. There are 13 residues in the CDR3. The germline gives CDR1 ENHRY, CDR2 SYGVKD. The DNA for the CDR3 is TGTGCCATCAGGGAGGGTTCCTACAATGAGCAGTTCTTC. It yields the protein CAIREGSYNEQFF.

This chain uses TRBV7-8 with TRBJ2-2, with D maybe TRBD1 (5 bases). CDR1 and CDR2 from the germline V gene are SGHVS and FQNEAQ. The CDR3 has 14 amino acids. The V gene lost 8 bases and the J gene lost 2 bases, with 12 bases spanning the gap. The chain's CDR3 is CASGAGINTGELFF. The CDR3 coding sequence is TGTGCCAGCGGGGCAGGCATAAACACCGGGGAGCTGTTTTTT.

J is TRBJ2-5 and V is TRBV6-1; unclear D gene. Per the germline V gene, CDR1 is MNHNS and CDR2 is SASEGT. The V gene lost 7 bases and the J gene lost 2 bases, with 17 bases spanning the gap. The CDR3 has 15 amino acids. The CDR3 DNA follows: TGTGCCAGCACCACCCCCCGGGCTTTACAAGAGACCCAGTACTTC. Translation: CASTTPRALQETQYF.

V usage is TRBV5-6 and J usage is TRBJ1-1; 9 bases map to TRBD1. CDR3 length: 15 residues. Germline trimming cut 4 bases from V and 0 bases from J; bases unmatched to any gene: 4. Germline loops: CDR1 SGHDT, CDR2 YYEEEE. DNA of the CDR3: TGTGCCAGCAGCGACGGACAGGGGATGAACACTGAAGCTTTCTTT. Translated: CASSDGQGMNTEAFF.

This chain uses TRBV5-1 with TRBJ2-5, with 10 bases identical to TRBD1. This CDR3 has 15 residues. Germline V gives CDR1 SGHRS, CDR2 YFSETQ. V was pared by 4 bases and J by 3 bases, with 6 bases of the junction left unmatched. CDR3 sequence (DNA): TGCGCCAGCAGCCATCAGGACAGGGGGGAAGAGACCCAGTACTTC. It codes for CASSHQDRGEETQYF.

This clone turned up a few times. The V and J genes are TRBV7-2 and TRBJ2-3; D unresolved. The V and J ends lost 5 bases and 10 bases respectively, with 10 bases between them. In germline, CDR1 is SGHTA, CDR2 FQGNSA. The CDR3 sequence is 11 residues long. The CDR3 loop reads CASSLGVAQYF. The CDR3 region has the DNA TGTGCCAGCAGCCTCGGAGTGGCGCAGTATTTT.

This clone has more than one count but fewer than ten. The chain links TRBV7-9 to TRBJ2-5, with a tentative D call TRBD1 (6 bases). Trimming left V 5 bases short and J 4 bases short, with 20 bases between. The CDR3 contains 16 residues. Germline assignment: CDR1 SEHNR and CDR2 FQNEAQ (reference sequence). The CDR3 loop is CASSLRQVRMGETQYF. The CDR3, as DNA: TGTGCCAGCAGCCTTCGACAGGTCCGAATGGGAGAGACCCAGTACTTC.

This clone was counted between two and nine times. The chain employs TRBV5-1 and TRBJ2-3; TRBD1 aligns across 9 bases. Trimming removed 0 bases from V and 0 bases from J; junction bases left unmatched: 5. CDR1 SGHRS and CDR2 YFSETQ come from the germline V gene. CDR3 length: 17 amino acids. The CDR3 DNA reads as TGCGCCAGCAGCTTGGCGGGGACAGGGAGTAGCACAGATACGCAGTATTTT. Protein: CASSLAGTGSSTDTQYF. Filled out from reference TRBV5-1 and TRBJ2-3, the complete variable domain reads KAGVTQTPRYLIKTRGQQVTLSCSPISGHRSVSWYQQTPGQGLQFLFEYFSETQRNKGNFPGRFSGRQFSNSRSEMNVSTLELGDSALYLCASSLAGTGSSTDTQYFGPGTRLTVL.

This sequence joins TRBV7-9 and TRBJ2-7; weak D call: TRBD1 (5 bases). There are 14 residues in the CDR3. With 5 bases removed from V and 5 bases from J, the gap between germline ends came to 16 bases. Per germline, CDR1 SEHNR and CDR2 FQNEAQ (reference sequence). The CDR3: CASSLEQGINEQYF. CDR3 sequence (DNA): TGTGCCAGCAGCCTGGAGCAGGGTATCAACGAGCAGTACTTC.

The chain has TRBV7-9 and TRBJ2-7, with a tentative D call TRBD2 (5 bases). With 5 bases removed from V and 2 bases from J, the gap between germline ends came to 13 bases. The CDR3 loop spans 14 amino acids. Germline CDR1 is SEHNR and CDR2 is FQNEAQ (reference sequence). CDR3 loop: CASSHAAATYEQYF. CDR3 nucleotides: TGTGCCAGCAGCCATGCAGCGGCAACCTACGAGCAGTACTTC.

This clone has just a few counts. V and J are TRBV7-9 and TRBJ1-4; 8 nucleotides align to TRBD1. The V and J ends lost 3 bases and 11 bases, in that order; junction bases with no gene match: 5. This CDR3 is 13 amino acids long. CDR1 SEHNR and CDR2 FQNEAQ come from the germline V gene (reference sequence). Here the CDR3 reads CASSLTGDGKLFF. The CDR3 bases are TGTGCCAGCAGCTTGACAGGGGACGGGAAACTGTTTTTT.

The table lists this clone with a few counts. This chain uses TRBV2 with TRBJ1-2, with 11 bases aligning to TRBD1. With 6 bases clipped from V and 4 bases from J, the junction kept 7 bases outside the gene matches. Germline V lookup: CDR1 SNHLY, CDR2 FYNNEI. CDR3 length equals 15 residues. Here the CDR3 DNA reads TGTGCCAGCAGCCCCGGACAGGGGGCGAGCTATGGCTACACCTTC. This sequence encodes CASSPGQGASYGYTF.

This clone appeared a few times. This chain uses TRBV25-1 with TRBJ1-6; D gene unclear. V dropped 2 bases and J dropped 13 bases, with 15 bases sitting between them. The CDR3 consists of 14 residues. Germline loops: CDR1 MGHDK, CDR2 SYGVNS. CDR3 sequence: CASSEVQTADPLHF. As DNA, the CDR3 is TGTGCCAGCAGTGAAGTCCAGACTGCGGATCCCCTCCACTTT.

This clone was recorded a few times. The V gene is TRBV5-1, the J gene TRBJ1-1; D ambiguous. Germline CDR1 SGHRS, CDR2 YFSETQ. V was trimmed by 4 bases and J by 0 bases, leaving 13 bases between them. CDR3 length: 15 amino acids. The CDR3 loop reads CASSRESIMNTEAFF. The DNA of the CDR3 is TGCGCCAGCAGCAGGGAGTCTATCATGAACACTGAAGCTTTCTTT.

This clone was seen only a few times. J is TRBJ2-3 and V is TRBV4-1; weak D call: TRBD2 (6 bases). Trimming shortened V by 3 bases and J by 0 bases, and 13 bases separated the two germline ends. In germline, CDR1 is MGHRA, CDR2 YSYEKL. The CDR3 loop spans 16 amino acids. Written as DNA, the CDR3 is TGCGCCAGCAGCCATCCCGGCGGGGCTAGCACAGATACGCAGTATTTT. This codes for CASSHPGGASTDTQYF.

CDR3 region: CASSSASAGRSEAFF. For the CDR3, the DNA is TGTGCCAGCAGTTCCGCATCTGCCGGGCGCTCTGAAGCTTTCTTT. The rearrangement links TRBV6-5 to TRBJ1-1; D is undetermined. Germline CDR1 and CDR2: MNHEY and SVGAGI. The CDR3 covers 15 residues. V was cut by 4 bases and J by 6 bases, with 18 bases left in between.

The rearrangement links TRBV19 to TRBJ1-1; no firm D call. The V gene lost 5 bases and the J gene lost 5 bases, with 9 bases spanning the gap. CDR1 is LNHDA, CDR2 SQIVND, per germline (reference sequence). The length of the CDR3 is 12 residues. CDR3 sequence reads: CASSVRGTEAFF. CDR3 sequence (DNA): TGTGCCAGTAGTGTACGGGGAACTGAAGCTTTCTTT.